The 9 T cell receptor beta chains below all came from one sample that was sequenced in a study of blood T cell repertoires in COVID-19. Profiling relied on immunoSEQ multiplex PCR, and the TCRdb table lists in-frame clones only, not all of them. The table shows a few hundred thousand clones, with about 87% occurring only once. Source material: peripheral blood. These TCRs come from a woman in her 50s with acute or convalescent COVID-19.

The table lists this clone with a count of one. V is TRBV7-9 and J is TRBJ2-3, with no clear D. Germline loops: CDR1 SEHNR, CDR2 FQNEAQ (reference sequence). V was trimmed by 5 bases and J by 6 bases, leaving 9 bases between them. This CDR3 is 12 amino acids long. CDR3 in DNA: TGTGCCAGCAGCGAAGACGGGGATACGCAGTATTTT. This codes for CASSEDGDTQYF.

The chain couples TRBV28 to TRBJ1-1; 8 bases line up with TRBD1. The trim removed 5 bases at V and 4 bases at J, leaving 6 bases unmatched. Germline V gene lookup returns CDR1 MDHEN and CDR2 SYDVKM. The CDR3 sequence is 14 residues long. This CDR3 reads CASSVQGAVTEAFF. CDR3 in DNA: TGTGCCAGCAGTGTTCAGGGGGCGGTCACTGAAGCTTTCTTT.

The chain combines TRBV5-4 with TRBJ2-1; 10 nucleotides agree with TRBD2. The junction had 14 bases not matched to a gene; V was cut back by 3 bases and J by 5 bases. Germline loops: CDR1 SGHNT, CDR2 YYREEE (reference sequence). CDR3 length: 18 amino acids. The CDR3 protein is CASSWGVGSGRVDNEQFF. The CDR3 bases are TGTGCCAGCAGCTGGGGCGTTGGGAGCGGGAGGGTCGACAATGAGCAGTTCTTC.

This clone was picked up a small number of times. The rearrangement joins TRBV30 to TRBJ1-2; 8 positions match TRBD1. The CDR3 sequence is 16 residues long. Germline V CDR1 and CDR2: GTSNPN, SVGIG (reference sequence). The junction had 11 bases not matched to a gene; V was cut back by 2 bases and J by 3 bases. The CDR3 region is CAWSLPRAGGDYGYTF. For the CDR3, the DNA is TGTGCCTGGAGTCTCCCCAGGGCAGGGGGCGACTATGGCTACACCTTC.

The chain uses TRBV7-2 and TRBJ1-3; a weak D match, TRBD1 (5 bases). V dropped 6 bases and J dropped 2 bases, with 14 bases sitting between them. This CDR3 is built from 15 residues. The germline V gene has CDR1 SGHTA and CDR2 FQGNSA. DNA for the CDR3: TGTGCCAGCAGATTGGGACTTACACCTGGAAACACCATATATTTT. Amino acids: CASRLGLTPGNTIYF.

The chain is built from TRBV12-3 or TRBV12-4 and TRBJ1-3, with D perhaps matching TRBD1 (6 bases). V lost 7 bases and J lost 11, with 18 bases in between. The CDR3 is 13 amino acids. This CDR3 is CASTLRGQEAIYF. The CDR3 DNA sequence: TGTGCCAGCACCTTGCGGGGGCAGGAGGCCATATATTTT.

V usage is TRBV4-2 and J usage is TRBJ2-7; 7 nucleotides match TRBD2. V lost 0 bases to trimming and J lost 6 bases; unmatched junction nucleotides: 11. CDR1 is LGHNA and CDR2 is YNFKEQ in the germline V gene. The CDR3 has 16 residues. CDR3 sequence reads: CASSQDPLASRTEQYF. In nucleotides, the CDR3 is TGTGCCAGCAGCCAAGACCCACTAGCGTCGAGAACCGAGCAGTACTTC.

The chain is built from TRBV5-4 and TRBJ2-7; 9 nucleotides align to TRBD1. V lost 4 bases to trimming and J lost 1 base; unmatched junction nucleotides: 6. In germline, CDR1 is SGHNT, CDR2 YYREEE (reference sequence). The length of the CDR3 is 15 residues. This CDR3 reads CASSVPGQGSYEQYF. The CDR3 DNA is TGTGCCAGCAGCGTACCGGGACAGGGATCCTACGAGCAGTACTTC.

The chain is built from TRBV12-5 and TRBJ1-1; no clear D. V lost 0 bases to trimming and J lost 1 base, with 12 bases between them. This CDR3 contains 16 residues. Germline CDR1 reads LGHNT; CDR2 reads FRNRAP. The CDR3 region has the DNA TGTGCTAGTGGTTTGGTACCTGGAGGAGAGAACACTGAAGCTTTCTTT. This sequence encodes CASGLVPGGENTEAFF. Supplemented by reference TRBV12-5 and TRBJ1-1, the full variable domain reads DARVTQTPRHKVTEMGQEVTMRCQPILGHNTVFWYRQTMMQGLELLAYFRNRAPLDDSGMPKDRFSAEMPDATLATLKIQPSEPRDSAVYFCASGLVPGGENTEAFFGQGTRLTVV.